Below are 26 T cell receptor beta chains sequenced from a single sample in a study of T-cell reconstitution after alpha-beta-depleted transplantation in children. Unique molecular identifiers were incorporated during preparation of the TCRbeta library. TCRdb ran MiXCR on the PCR reads and lists one entry per CDR3 protein. Of about 830,000 distinct CDR3 sequences in the sample, 15% to 20% were seen once. Sequences were derived from PBMCs, mostly from graft donor cells, sampled 360 days after TCRalphabeta/CD19-depleted stem cell transplant. The receptor set was obtained from a male patient aged 10-17 years who had a stem cell transplant for acute lymphoblastic leukemia, so the T cells may come from the graft donor.

The chain carries TRBV28 and TRBJ2-7; D is tentatively TRBD1 or TRBD2 (5 bases each). The CDR3 has 13 residues. Germline V gives CDR1 MDHEN, CDR2 SYDVKM. Trimming removed 2 bases from V and 7 bases from J, with 12 bases in between. CDR3 sequence: CASSLQGTGEQYF. DNA of the CDR3: TGTGCCAGCAGTTTACAGGGCACGGGGGAGCAGTACTTC.

This clonotype was detected many times. V usage is TRBV20-1 and J usage is TRBJ2-2; no clear D. V shed 1 base and J shed 6 bases, with 18 bases lying between them. The CDR3 sequence is 16 residues long. Per the germline V gene, CDR1 is DFQATT and CDR2 is SNEGSKA (reference sequence). CDR3 residues: CSARVSRRERAGELFF. CDR3 coding DNA: TGCAGTGCTAGAGTTAGCCGACGAGAGAGAGCCGGGGAGCTGTTTTTT.

The table lists this clonotype with a few counts. The chain has TRBV6-1 and TRBJ2-2, with 8 bases fitting TRBD1. The V gene end was trimmed by 6 bases and the J gene end by 0 bases; junction bases not matched to a gene: 3. Germline V gene sequence: CDR1 MNHNS, CDR2 SASEGT. The length of the CDR3 is 15 residues. The CDR3 DNA sequence: TGTGCCAGCAGCATGACAGGGGCGAACACCGGGGAGCTGTTTTTT. Encoded protein: CASSMTGANTGELFF.

The chain couples TRBV12-3 or TRBV12-4 to TRBJ2-2; 8 bases are a match to TRBD2. After removal of 3 bases from V and 5 bases from J, the junction contained 8 bases not matched to a gene. The CDR3 totals 16 residues. Written as DNA, the CDR3 is TGTGCCAGCAGTTTGTGGCTAGCGGGTACTACCGGGGAGCTGTTTTTT. As protein: CASSLWLAGTTGELFF.

At least ten counts were recorded for this clonotype. This chain connects TRBV11-2 to TRBJ2-6; no reliable D call. The CDR3 spans 12 residues. The V and J ends lost 1 base and 8 bases respectively, with 3 bases between them. Germline lookup yields CDR1 SGHAT and CDR2 FQNNGV. Here the CDR3 DNA reads TGTGCCAGCAGCTTAGGGACCAACGTCCTGACTTTC. It encodes CASSLGTNVLTF.

The chain links TRBV12-3 or TRBV12-4 to TRBJ2-3, with D possibly TRBD2 on 6 matching bases. Trimming stripped 8 bases from V and 0 bases from J, with 18 bases between. The CDR3 has 16 amino acids. Here the CDR3 DNA reads TGTGCCAGCGACGGTAATAGCGGCCTGAGCACAGATACGCAGTATTTT. This codes for CASDGNSGLSTDTQYF.

The V gene is TRBV18, the J gene TRBJ1-6, with 9 bases lining up with TRBD1. This CDR3 comprises 16 residues. J lost 7 bases, V lost 6 bases, and 10 bases had no gene match. Germline V gene sequence: CDR1 KGHSH, CDR2 LQKENI. The CDR3 region is CASSPGQGKENSPLHF. The CDR3 DNA follows: TGTGCCAGCTCTCCCGGACAGGGGAAGGAGAATTCACCCCTCCACTTT.

This clonotype was picked up a small number of times. The chain carries TRBV5-1 and TRBJ1-2; D remains ambiguous. The germline CDR1 and CDR2 sequences are SGHRS and YFSETQ. V lost 2 bases to trimming and J lost 0 bases, with 14 bases between them. The CDR3 length is 16 residues. CDR3 sequence (DNA): TGCGCCAGCAGCTTCCGCGAGGGCAGGTCTAACTATGGCTACACCTTC. It is translated as CASSFREGRSNYGYTF. The whole variable domain, remainder taken from reference TRBV5-1 and TRBJ1-2, is KAGVTQTPRYLIKTRGQQVTLSCSPISGHRSVSWYQQTPGQGLQFLFEYFSETQRNKGNFPGRFSGRQFSNSRSEMNVSTLELGDSALYLCASSFREGRSNYGYTFGSGTRLTVV.

This clonotype has a handful of counts. The rearrangement links TRBV18 to TRBJ2-4; 8 bases fit TRBD2. The trim removed 3 bases at V and 6 bases at J, leaving 16 bases unmatched. The length of the CDR3 is 18 residues. Germline values: CDR1 KGHSH, CDR2 LQKENI. Written as DNA, the CDR3 is TGTGCCAGCTCACCGGGATGCTTCCGGGAGGGCCAAATAAACATTCAGTACTTC. Translation: CASSPGCFREGQINIQYF. The full variable domain, its missing parts supplied by reference TRBV18 and TRBJ2-4, is NAGVMQNPRHLVRRRGQEARLRCSPMKGHSHVYWYRQLPEEGLKFMVYLQKENIIDESGMPKERFSAEFPKEGPSILRIQQVVRGDSAAYFCASSPGCFREGQINIQYFGAGTRLSVL.

This clonotype was observed a few times. V is TRBV7-2 and J is TRBJ2-3; TRBD1 matches at 7 bases. CDR1 is SGHTA, CDR2 FQGNSA, per germline. The CDR3 sequence is 15 residues long. V trimming: 2 bases; J trimming: 2 bases; junction bases outside the gene matches: 4. The CDR3 DNA sequence: TGTGCCAGCAGCTTATACGACAGGGCCACAGATACGCAGTATTTT. This translates into CASSLYDRATDTQYF.

This chain uses TRBV24-1 with TRBJ2-5; 9 bases map to TRBD1. The V gene end was trimmed by 9 bases and the J gene end by 5 bases; junction bases not matched to a gene: 6. Germline CDR1 KGHDR, CDR2 SFDVKD. The CDR3 length is 13 residues. The CDR3 loop reads CATSGQGTETQYF. Written as DNA, the CDR3 is TGTGCCACCTCGGGACAGGGCACGGAGACCCAGTACTTC.

This clonotype was recorded once. The chain employs TRBV5-1 and TRBJ2-5; the match to TRBD2 covers 9 bases. From germline, CDR1 is SGHRS and CDR2 YFSETQ. This CDR3 contains 18 residues. The ends lost 3 bases at V and 4 bases at J; junction bases unmatched: 16. CDR3 protein: CASSYLSISGSSRETQYF. The CDR3 DNA is TGCGCCAGCAGCTACCTGTCCATTAGCGGGAGCAGTAGAGAGACCCAGTACTTC.

This clonotype was recorded a few times. The chain carries TRBV7-3 and TRBJ2-1; 7 bases line up with TRBD2. There are 14 residues in the CDR3. CDR1 is SGHTA and CDR2 is FQGTGA in the germline V gene. V dropped 4 bases and J dropped 3; count of bases not matched to a gene: 3. This CDR3 is CASSSGTNYNEQFF. In DNA, the CDR3 is TGTGCCAGCAGCTCCGGGACTAACTACAATGAGCAGTTCTTC.

CDR3 nucleotides: TGTGCCAGCTCACCCCCGGGACTGGCCTCCGAGCAGTACTTC. It specifies CASSPPGLASEQYF. The chain links TRBV18 to TRBJ2-7; D may be TRBD2 (6 bases). The ends were cut back, 3 bases at V and 6 bases at J, with 15 bases in the middle. Looked up from germline, CDR1 is KGHSH and CDR2 is LQKENI. The CDR3 runs 14 residues.

This clonotype was seen ten or more times. The rearrangement uses TRBV6-4 and TRBJ2-1; 11 nucleotides align to TRBD2. This CDR3 contains 19 residues. Germline V gives CDR1 MRHNA, CDR2 SNTAGT. V lost 5 bases and J lost 3; bases outside the gene matches: 15. The CDR3 DNA is TGTGCCAGCAGTACGCGGTCAGGGACTAGCGGATTGTACTACAATGAGCAGTTCTTC. Protein: CASSTRSGTSGLYYNEQFF.

A few counts support this clonotype. The J gene is TRBJ2-7, the V gene TRBV10-3; 7 positions match TRBD1. J lost 5 bases, V lost 5 bases, and 3 bases had no gene match. The germline gives CDR1 ENHRY, CDR2 SYGVKD. The length of the CDR3 is 12 residues. DNA of the CDR3: TGTGCCATCAGTCTCACAGGGGACGAGCAGTACTTC. The encoded protein is CAISLTGDEQYF.

This chain uses TRBV20-1 with TRBJ2-1, with 7 nucleotides matching TRBD2. The V and J ends lost 3 bases and 9 bases, in that order; junction bases with no gene match: 14. This CDR3 region has 15 residues. From germline, CDR1 is DFQATT and CDR2 SNEGSKA (reference sequence). Here the CDR3 reads CSASRGGLVIPEQFF. In DNA form, the CDR3 reads TGCAGTGCTAGTCGGGGAGGACTAGTCATACCTGAGCAGTTCTTC.

This clonotype was detected a few times. The chain recombines TRBV10-3 with TRBJ2-5; D is perhaps TRBD2 (6 bases). CDR1 and CDR2 from the germline V gene are ENHRY and SYGVKD. This CDR3 spans 16 amino acids. V was clipped by 5 bases and J by 5 bases, with 21 bases between them. The CDR3, as DNA: TGTGCCATCAGTACAGTCGGGACTGGAGATGCGGAGACCCAGTACTTC. Translating gives CAISTVGTGDAETQYF.

This clonotype was picked up a small number of times. This chain uses TRBV5-6 with TRBJ1-4, with 8 bases lining up with TRBD1. The CDR3 loop spans 15 amino acids. Germline CDR1 and CDR2: SGHDT and YYEEEE. The V gene end was trimmed by 3 bases and the J gene end by 6 bases; junction bases not matched to a gene: 7. CDR3 sequence reads: CASSSQGAGYEKLFF. The DNA for the CDR3 is TGTGCCAGCAGCTCCCAGGGGGCGGGCTATGAAAAACTGTTTTTT.

This clonotype was picked up a small number of times. The chain couples TRBV27 to TRBJ2-7; 9 positions match TRBD1. This CDR3 contains 15 residues. J was trimmed by 2 bases and V by 3 bases; bases with no gene match: 5. The germline gives CDR1 MNHEY, CDR2 SMNVEV (reference sequence). CDR3 sequence reads: CASSFAGTGTYEQYF. For the CDR3, the DNA is TGTGCCAGCAGTTTCGCCGGGACAGGGACCTACGAGCAGTACTTC.

The rearrangement uses TRBV6-1 and TRBJ2-7; TRBD1 aligns across 7 bases. J was trimmed by 3 bases and V by 1 base; bases with no gene match: 3. This CDR3 has 14 residues. Germline lookup yields CDR1 MNHNS and CDR2 SASEGT. For the CDR3, the DNA is TGTGCCAGCAGTGAAGAGGACAGGATCTACGAGCAGTACTTC. This codes for CASSEEDRIYEQYF.

The gene calls are TRBV5-1 and TRBJ2-1; 10 bases are shared with TRBD2. V dropped 2 bases and J dropped 9; count of bases not matched to a gene: 8. This CDR3 is 15 amino acids long. The germline CDR1 and CDR2 sequences are SGHRS and YFSETQ. The CDR3 here is CASSLAGGPSVEQFF. The CDR3 DNA reads as TGCGCCAGCAGCTTAGCGGGAGGGCCGTCCGTTGAGCAGTTCTTC.

This clonotype was observed a handful of times. CDR3 coding DNA: TGTGCCAGCAGTTACACCGGACAGTTCGAGCAGTACTTC. Translated: CASSYTGQFEQYF. This chain links TRBV6-5 with TRBJ2-7; D perhaps matches TRBD1 (6 bases). From germline, CDR1 is MNHEY and CDR2 SVGAGI. The V gene lost 2 bases and the J gene lost 6 bases, with 11 bases spanning the gap. CDR3 size: 13 residues.

The table lists this clonotype with a few counts. The rearrangement links TRBV20-1 to TRBJ2-7; weak D call: TRBD2 (6 bases). Trimming pared 3 bases from V and 3 bases from J, leaving 9 bases between. CDR1 and CDR2 from the germline V gene are DFQATT and SNEGSKA (reference sequence). This CDR3 is built from 12 residues. Here the CDR3 reads CSARWRGYEQYF. CDR3 nucleotide sequence: TGCAGTGCTAGGTGGCGGGGCTACGAGCAGTACTTC.

Points on this clonotype: A much larger clone differs from this one at a single base, so this may be a read error. The chain employs TRBV28 and TRBJ2-5; 8 bases map to TRBD1. CDR1 is MDHEN and CDR2 is SYDVKM in the germline V gene. V dropped 5 bases and J dropped 1; count of bases not matched to a gene: 6. The CDR3 runs to 15 residues. In DNA form, the CDR3 reads TGTGCCAGCAGTATGGGACAGGCGTGCCAAGAGACCCAGTACTTC. Protein: CASSMGQACQETQYF. The full variable domain, its missing parts supplied by reference TRBV28 and TRBJ2-5, is DVKVTQSSRYLVKRTGEKVFLECVQDMDHENMFWYRQDPGLGLRLIYFSYDVKMKEKGDIPEGYSVSREKKERFSLILESASTNQTSMYLCASSMGQACQETQYFGPGTRLLVL.

This chain links TRBV15 with TRBJ1-2; the D is unclear. Germline CDR1 reads LNHNV; CDR2 reads YYDKDF (reference sequence). The CDR3 is made up of 14 amino acids. V was trimmed by 0 bases and J by 5 bases, leaving 10 bases between them. CDR3 in amino acids: CATSREGWGYGYTF. The CDR3 DNA reads TGTGCCACCAGCAGAGAGGGGTGGGGTTATGGCTACACCTTC.